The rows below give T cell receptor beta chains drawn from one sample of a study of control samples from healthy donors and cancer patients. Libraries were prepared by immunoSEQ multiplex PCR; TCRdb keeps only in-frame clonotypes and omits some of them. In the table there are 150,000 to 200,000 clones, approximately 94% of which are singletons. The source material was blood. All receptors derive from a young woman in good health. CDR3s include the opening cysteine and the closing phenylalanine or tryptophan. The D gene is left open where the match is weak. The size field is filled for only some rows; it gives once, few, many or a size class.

DNA: TGTGCCAGCAGCTTAGCATCGGGGCAGACTAACACTGAAGCTTTCTTT
CDR3: CASSLASGQTNTEAFF
J: TRBJ1-1
V: TRBV7-6
D: NA
size: NA

DNA: TGTGCCAGCACCGCGGTGGCCGGGTGGTCCTCCGAGCAGTACTTC
CDR3: CASTAVAGWSSEQYF
J: TRBJ2-7
V: TRBV27
D: NA
size: once

DNA: TGTGCCAGCAGCTTAGAGCCTGGGGTCACGAACACCGGGGAGCTGTTTTTT
CDR3: CASSLEPGVTNTGELFF
J: TRBJ2-2
V: TRBV7-3
D: NA
size: NA

DNA: TGTGCCAGCAGCCCCCAACGGGACACCGGGGAGCTGTTTTTT
CDR3: CASSPQRDTGELFF
J: TRBJ2-2
V: TRBV7-9
D: NA
size: NA

DNA: TGTGCCAGTAGTATTACAGGGACTAGCACAGATACGCAGTATTTT
CDR3: CASSITGTSTDTQYF
J: TRBJ2-3
V: TRBV19
D: NA
size: NA

DNA: TGCAGCGTTGATGAACGGGCCACAGATACGCAGTATTTT
CDR3: CSVDERATDTQYF
J: TRBJ2-3
V: TRBV29-1
D: NA
size: NA

DNA: TGTGCCAGCAGTTTGAGCGGGACAGAGAACACTGAAGCTTTCTTT
CDR3: CASSLSGTENTEAFF
J: TRBJ1-1
V: TRBV27
D: TRBD1
size: NA

DNA: TGTGCCAGCAGTTACCCCCAGAGGTATGAGCAGTTCTTC
CDR3: CASSYPQRYEQFF
J: TRBJ2-1
V: TRBV6-2/TRBV6-3
D: NA
size: NA

DNA: TGTGCCAGTGCCAGGGGACGGCGTGAAGCTTTCTTT
CDR3: CASARGRREAFF
J: TRBJ1-1
V: TRBV19
D: NA
size: NA

DNA: TGTGCCAGCCTCCGGCAGGGGCTTATTACTGAAGCTTTCTTT
CDR3: CASLRQGLITEAFF
J: TRBJ1-1
V: TRBV11-2
D: NA
size: NA

DNA: TGTGCCAGCAGCCCAGGGGGGGCGAGGTACGAGCAGTACTTC
CDR3: CASSPGGARYEQYF
J: TRBJ2-7
V: TRBV3-1/TRBV3-2
D: NA
size: NA

DNA: TGCGCCAGCTATTCGGGCGGGACAGGGCCGAACACTGAAGCTTTCTTT
CDR3: CASYSGGTGPNTEAFF
J: TRBJ1-1
V: TRBV5-1
D: TRBD1
size: NA

DNA: TGTGCCAGCAGCCAAGGGACGGTTAACACCGGGGAGCTGTTTTTT
CDR3: CASSQGTVNTGELFF
J: TRBJ2-2
V: TRBV3-1/TRBV3-2
D: NA
size: NA